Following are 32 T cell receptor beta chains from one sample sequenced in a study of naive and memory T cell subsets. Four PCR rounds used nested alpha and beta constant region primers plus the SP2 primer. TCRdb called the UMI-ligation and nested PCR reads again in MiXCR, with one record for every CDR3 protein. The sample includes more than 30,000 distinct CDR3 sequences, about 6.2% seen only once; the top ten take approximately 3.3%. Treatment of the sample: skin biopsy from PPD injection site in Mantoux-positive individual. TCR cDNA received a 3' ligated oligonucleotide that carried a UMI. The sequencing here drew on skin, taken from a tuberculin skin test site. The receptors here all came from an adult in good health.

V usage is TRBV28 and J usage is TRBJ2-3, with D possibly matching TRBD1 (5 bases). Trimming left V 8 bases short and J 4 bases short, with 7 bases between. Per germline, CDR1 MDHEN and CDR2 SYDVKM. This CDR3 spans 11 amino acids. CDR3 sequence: CASARADTQYF. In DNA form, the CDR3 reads TGTGCCAGCGCCAGGGCAGATACGCAGTATTTT.

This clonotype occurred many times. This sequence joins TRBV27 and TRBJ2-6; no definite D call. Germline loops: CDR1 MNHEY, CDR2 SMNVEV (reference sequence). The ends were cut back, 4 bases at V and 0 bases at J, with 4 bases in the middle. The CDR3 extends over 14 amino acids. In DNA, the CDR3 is TGTGCCAGCAGTTCCACCTCTGGGGCCAACGTCCTGACTTTC. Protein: CASSSTSGANVLTF. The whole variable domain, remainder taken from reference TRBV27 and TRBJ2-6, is EAQVTQNPRYLITVTGKKLTVTCSQNMNHEYMSWYRQDPGLGLRQIYYSMNVEVTDKGDVPEGYKVSRKEKRNFPLILESPSPNQTSLYFCASSSTSGANVLTFGAGSRLTVL.

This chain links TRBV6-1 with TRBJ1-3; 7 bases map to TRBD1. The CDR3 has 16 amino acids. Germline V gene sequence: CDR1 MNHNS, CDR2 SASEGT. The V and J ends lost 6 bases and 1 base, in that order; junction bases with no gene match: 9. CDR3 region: CASSGGTAFSGNTIYF. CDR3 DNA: TGTGCCAGCAGCGGCGGGACAGCCTTTTCTGGAAACACCATATATTTT.

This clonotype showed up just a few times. CDR3: CASRRQGSGSTEAFF. Here the CDR3 DNA reads TGTGCCAGCAGAAGACAAGGGTCAGGGTCCACTGAAGCTTTCTTT. The chain recombines TRBV6-1 with TRBJ1-1; maybe TRBD1 (5 bases). Trimming pared 6 bases from V and 4 bases from J, leaving 18 bases between. Germline V gene lookup returns CDR1 MNHNS and CDR2 SASEGT. This CDR3 spans 15 amino acids.

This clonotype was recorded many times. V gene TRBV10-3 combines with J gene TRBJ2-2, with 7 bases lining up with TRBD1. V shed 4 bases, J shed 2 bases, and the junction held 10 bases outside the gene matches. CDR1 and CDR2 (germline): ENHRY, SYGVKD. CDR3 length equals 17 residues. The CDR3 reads CAISGGEGARNTGELFF. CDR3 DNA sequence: TGTGCCATCAGTGGGGGAGAGGGGGCCCGCAACACCGGGGAGCTGTTTTTT.

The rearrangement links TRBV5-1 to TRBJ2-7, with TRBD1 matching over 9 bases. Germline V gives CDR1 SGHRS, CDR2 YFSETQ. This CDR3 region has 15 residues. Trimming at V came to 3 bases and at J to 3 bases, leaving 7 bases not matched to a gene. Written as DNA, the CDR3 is TGCGCCAGCAGCTCAGCGGGACAGGGAAACTACGAGCAGTACTTC. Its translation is CASSSAGQGNYEQYF.

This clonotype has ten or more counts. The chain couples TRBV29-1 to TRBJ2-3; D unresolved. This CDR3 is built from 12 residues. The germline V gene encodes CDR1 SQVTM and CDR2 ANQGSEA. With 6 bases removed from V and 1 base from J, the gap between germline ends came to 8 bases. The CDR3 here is CSVETGTDTQYF. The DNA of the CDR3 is TGCAGCGTAGAGACCGGCACAGATACGCAGTATTTT.

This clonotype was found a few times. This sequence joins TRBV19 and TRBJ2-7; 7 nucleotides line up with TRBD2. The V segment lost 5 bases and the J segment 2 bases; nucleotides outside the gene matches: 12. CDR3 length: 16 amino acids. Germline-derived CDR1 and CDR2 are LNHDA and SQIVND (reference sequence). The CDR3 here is CASSLGGGLGAYEQYF. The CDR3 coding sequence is TGTGCCAGTAGTCTTGGCGGGGGACTGGGGGCCTACGAGCAGTACTTC.

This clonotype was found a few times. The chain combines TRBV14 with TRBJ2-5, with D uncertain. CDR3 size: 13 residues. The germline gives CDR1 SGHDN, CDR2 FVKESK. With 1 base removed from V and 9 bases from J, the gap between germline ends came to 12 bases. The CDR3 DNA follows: TGTGCCAGCAGCCAAGGGACGTGGTGGGCCCAGTACTTC. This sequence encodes CASSQGTWWAQYF.

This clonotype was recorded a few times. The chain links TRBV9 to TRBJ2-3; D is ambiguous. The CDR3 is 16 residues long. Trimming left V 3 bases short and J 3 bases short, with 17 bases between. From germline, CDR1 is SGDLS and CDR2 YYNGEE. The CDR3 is CASSASVAVQTDTQYF. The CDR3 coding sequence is TGTGCCAGCAGCGCCTCTGTAGCCGTCCAAACAGATACGCAGTATTTT.

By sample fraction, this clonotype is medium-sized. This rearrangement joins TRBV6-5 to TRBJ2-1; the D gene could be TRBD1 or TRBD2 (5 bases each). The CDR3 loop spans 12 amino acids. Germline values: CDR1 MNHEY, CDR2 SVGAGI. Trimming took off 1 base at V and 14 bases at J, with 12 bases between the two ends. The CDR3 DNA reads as TGTGCCAGCAGTTACTACGGGACCGAGAAGTTCTTC. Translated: CASSYYGTEKFF.

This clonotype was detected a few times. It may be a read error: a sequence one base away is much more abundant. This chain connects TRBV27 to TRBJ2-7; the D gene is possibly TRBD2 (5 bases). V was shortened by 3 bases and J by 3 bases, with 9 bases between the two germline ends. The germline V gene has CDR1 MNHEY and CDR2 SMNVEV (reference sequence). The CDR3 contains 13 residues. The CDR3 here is CASSLGSFYEQYF. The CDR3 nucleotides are TGTGCCAGCAGTTTGGGGAGTTTCTACGAGCAGTACTTC.

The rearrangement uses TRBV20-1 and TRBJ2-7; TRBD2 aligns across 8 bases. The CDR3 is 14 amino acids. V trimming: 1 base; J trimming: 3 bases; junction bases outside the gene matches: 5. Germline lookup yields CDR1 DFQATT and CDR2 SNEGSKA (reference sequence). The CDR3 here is CSARVAGGFYEQYF. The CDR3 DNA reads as TGCAGTGCTAGAGTTGCGGGGGGCTTCTACGAGCAGTACTTC.

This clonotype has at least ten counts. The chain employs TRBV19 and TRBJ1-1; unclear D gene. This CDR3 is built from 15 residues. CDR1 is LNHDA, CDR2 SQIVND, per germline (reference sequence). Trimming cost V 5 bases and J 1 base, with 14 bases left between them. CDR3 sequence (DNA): TGTGCCAGTAGTGTGTCTAGCGGTGCGAACACTGAAGCTTTCTTT. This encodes CASSVSSGANTEAFF.

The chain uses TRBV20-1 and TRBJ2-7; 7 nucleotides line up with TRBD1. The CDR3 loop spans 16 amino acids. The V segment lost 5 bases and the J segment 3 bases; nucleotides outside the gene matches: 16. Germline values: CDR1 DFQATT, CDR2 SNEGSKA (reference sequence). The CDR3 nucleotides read TGCAGTGCTGTGCCCGACAGGGCTTTAGGGAACTACGAGCAGTACTTC. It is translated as CSAVPDRALGNYEQYF.

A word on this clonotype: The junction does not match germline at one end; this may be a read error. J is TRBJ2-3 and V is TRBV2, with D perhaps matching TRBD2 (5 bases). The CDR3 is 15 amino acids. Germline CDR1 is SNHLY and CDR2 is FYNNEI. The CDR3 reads CASTPEGRSTDKQYF. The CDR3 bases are TGTGCCAGCACCCCTGAGGGTAGGAGCACAGATAAGCAGTATTTT.

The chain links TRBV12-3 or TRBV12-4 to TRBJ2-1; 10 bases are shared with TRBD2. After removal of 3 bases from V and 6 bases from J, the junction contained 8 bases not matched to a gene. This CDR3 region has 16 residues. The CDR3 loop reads CASSFRPSGGGNEQFF. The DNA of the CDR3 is TGTGCCAGCAGTTTCCGCCCTAGCGGGGGAGGCAATGAGCAGTTCTTC.

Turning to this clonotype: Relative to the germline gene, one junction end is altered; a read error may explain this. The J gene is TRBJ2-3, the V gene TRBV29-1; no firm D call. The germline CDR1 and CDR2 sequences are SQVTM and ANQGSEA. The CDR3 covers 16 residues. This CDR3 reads CSVERRDYGRTDTRYF. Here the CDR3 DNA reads TGCAGCGTTGAACGAAGGGATTACGGACGCACAGATACGCGGTATTTT.

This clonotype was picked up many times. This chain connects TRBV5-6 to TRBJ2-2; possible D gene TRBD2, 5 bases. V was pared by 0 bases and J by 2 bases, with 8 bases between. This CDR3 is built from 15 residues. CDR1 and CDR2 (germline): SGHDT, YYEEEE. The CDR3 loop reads CASSLDGVNTGELFF. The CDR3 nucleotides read TGTGCCAGCAGCTTGGACGGGGTAAACACCGGGGAGCTGTTTTTT.

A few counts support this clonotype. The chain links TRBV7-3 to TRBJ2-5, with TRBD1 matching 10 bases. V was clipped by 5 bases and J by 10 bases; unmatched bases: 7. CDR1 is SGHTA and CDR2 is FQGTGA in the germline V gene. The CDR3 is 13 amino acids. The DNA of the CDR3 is TGTGCCAGCAGCCCCCGGGACAGGGGCGTCCAGTACTTC. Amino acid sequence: CASSPRDRGVQYF.

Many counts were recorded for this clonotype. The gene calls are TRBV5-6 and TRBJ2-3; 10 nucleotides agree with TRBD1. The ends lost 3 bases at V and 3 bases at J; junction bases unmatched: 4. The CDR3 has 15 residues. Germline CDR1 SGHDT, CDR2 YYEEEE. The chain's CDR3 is CASSSGQGPTDTQYF. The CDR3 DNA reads TGTGCCAGCAGCTCGGGACAGGGGCCGACAGATACGCAGTATTTT.

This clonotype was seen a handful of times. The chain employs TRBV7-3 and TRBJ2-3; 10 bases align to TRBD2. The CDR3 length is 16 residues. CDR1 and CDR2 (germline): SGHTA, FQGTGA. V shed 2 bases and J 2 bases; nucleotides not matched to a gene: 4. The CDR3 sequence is CASSLGGLAVTDTQYF. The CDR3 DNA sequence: TGTGCCAGCAGCTTAGGTGGACTAGCGGTCACAGATACGCAGTATTTT.

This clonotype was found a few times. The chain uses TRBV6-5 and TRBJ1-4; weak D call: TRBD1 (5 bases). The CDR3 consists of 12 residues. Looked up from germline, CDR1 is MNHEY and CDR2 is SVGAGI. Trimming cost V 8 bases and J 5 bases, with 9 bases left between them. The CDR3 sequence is CASGWGNEKLFF. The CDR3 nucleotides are TGTGCCAGCGGATGGGGCAATGAAAAACTGTTTTTT.

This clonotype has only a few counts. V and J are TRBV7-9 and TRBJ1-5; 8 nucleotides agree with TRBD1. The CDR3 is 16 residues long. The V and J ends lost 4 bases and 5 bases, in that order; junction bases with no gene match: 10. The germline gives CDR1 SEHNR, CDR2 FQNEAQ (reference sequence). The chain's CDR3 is CASSSPDRDWHQPQHF. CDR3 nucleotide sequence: TGTGCCAGCAGCTCCCCGGACAGGGATTGGCATCAGCCCCAGCATTTT.

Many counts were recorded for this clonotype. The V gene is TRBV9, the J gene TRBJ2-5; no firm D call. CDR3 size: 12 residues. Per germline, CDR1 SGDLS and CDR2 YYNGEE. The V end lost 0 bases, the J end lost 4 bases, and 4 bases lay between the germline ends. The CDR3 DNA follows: TGTGCCAGCAGCGTAGGCGGAGAGACCCAGTACTTC. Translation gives CASSVGGETQYF.

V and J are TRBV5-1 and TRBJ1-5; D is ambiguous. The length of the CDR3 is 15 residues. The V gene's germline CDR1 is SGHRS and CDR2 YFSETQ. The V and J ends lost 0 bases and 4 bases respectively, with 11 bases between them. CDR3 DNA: TGCGCCAGCAGCTTGGCCGGGAAGCGGAATCAGCCCCAGCATTTT. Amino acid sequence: CASSLAGKRNQPQHF. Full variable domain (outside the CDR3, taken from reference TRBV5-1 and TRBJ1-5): KAGVTQTPRYLIKTRGQQVTLSCSPISGHRSVSWYQQTPGQGLQFLFEYFSETQRNKGNFPGRFSGRQFSNSRSEMNVSTLELGDSALYLCASSLAGKRNQPQHFGDGTRLSIL.

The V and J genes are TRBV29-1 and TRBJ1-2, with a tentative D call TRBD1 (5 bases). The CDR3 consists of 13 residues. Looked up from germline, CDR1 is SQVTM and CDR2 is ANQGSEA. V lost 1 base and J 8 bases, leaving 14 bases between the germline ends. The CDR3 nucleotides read TGCAGCGTTGAAGGATCCTGCAGGGACGGCTACACCTTC. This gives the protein CSVEGSCRDGYTF.

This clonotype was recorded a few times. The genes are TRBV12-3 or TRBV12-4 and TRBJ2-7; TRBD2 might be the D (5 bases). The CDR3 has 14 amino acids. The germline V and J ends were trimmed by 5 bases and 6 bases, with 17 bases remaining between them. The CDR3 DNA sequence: TGTGCCAGCAGTCTAGGGTGGGCGGGTCTCGAGCAGTACTTC. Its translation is CASSLGWAGLEQYF.

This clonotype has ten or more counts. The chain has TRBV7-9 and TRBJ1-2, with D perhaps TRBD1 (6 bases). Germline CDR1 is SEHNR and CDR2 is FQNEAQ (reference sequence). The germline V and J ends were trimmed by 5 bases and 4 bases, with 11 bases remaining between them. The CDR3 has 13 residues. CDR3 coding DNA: TGTGCCAGCAGCGACGGACAGAGCTATGGCTACACCTTC. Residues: CASSDGQSYGYTF. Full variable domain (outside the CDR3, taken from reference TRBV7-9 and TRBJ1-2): DTGVSQNPRHKITKRGQNVTFRCDPISEHNRLYWYRQTLGQGPEFLTYFQNEAQLEKSRLLSDRFSAERPKGSFSTLEIQRTEQGDSAMYLCASSDGQSYGYTFGSGTRLTVV.

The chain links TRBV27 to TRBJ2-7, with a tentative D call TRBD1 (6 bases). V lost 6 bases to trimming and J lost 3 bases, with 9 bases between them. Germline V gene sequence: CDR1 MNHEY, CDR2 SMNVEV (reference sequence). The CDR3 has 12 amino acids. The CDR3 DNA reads TGTGCCAGCAGCACAGGGCACTACGAGCAGTACTTC. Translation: CASSTGHYEQYF.

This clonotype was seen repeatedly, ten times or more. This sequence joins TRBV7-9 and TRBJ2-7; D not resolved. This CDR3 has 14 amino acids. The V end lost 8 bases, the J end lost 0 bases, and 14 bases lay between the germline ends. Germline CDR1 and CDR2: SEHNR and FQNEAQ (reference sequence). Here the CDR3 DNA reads TGTGCCAGCCGCCCAACAGAAAGCTCCTACGAGCAGTACTTC. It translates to CASRPTESSYEQYF.

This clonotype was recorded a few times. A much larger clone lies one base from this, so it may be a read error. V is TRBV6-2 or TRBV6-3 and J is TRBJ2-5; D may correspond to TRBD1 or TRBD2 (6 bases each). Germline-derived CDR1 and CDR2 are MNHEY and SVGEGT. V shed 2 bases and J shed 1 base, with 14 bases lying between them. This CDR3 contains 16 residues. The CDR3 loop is CASSYVRDTCQETQYF. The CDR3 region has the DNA TGTGCCAGCAGTTACGTGCGGGACACCTGCCAAGAGACCCAGTACTTC.